These 32 T cell receptor beta chains originate from one sample sequenced in a study of shared clonotypes between healthy human individuals. The data were produced by immunoSEQ multiplex PCR, yet TCRdb's version contains in-frame clones alone and is incomplete. Among around 1.1 million clones, about 72% were seen once, and the ten largest hold approximately 0.9%. Sequencing was carried out using memory CD4+ T cells from PBMCs. Indicated subset: CD45RA-negative fraction. The source is a man aged 18 to 30 in good health. Some clones in this sample may be carry-over from other donors' samples.

As for this clone: Other DNA sequences in the same sample also yield this CDR3. CDR3 in DNA: TGCGCCAGCAGCTCCGGGACAGGGGCAGATACGCAGTATTTT. Residues: CASSSGTGADTQYF. The chain is built from TRBV5-1 and TRBJ2-3, with 10 bases matching TRBD1. Germline CDR1 reads SGHRS; CDR2 reads YFSETQ. This CDR3 is 14 amino acids long. V shed 3 bases, J shed 4 bases, and the junction held 2 bases outside the gene matches.

The genes are TRBV5-8 and TRBJ2-7; TRBD1 matches at 10 bases. This CDR3 contains 14 residues. V lost 1 base and J lost 3; bases outside the gene matches: 1. Germline V gene sequence: CDR1 SGHTS, CDR2 YDEGEE. As DNA, the CDR3 is TGTGCCAGCAGCTTGTGGGACAGGGGCTACGAGCAGTACTTC. This codes for CASSLWDRGYEQYF.

V usage is TRBV28 and J usage is TRBJ2-7; D might be TRBD1 (6 bases). The CDR3 is 14 residues long. Germline-derived CDR1 and CDR2 are MDHEN and SYDVKM. V lost 3 bases and J 2 bases, leaving 11 bases between the germline ends. CDR3: CASSFPGHPYEQYF. The CDR3 region has the DNA TGTGCCAGCAGTTTTCCGGGACATCCCTACGAGCAGTACTTC.

The rearrangement joins TRBV15 to TRBJ2-2; 8 nucleotides match TRBD2. The V and J ends lost 0 bases and 4 bases, in that order; junction bases with no gene match: 10. Germline lookup yields CDR1 LNHNV and CDR2 YYDKDF (reference sequence). The CDR3 spans 18 residues. The CDR3 DNA reads TGTGCCACCAGCAGAGATCCGGCCGGGAGGGCCGGCACCGGGGAGCTGTTTTTT. Translation: CATSRDPAGRAGTGELFF. The whole variable domain, filled in from reference TRBV15 and TRBJ2-2, reads DAMVIQNPRYQVTQFGKPVTLSCSQTLNHNVMYWYQQKSSQAPKLLFHYYDKDFNNEADTPDNFQSRRPNTSFCFLDIRSPGLGDTAMYLCATSRDPAGRAGTGELFFGEGSRLTVL.

The chain uses TRBV27 and TRBJ1-2, with D perhaps TRBD1 (5 bases). CDR1 and CDR2 (germline): MNHEY, SMNVEV (reference sequence). This CDR3 has 17 residues. Trimming stripped 5 bases from V and 4 bases from J, with 23 bases between. CDR3 bases: TGTGCCAGCAGTACAACACTTGGTGGGGGTACTATCTATGGCTACACCTTC. This codes for CASSTTLGGGTIYGYTF.

The rearrangement links TRBV6-1 to TRBJ2-3, with TRBD1 matching 7 bases. The CDR3 spans 13 residues. J lost 4 bases, V lost 8 bases, and 6 bases had no gene match. Per germline, CDR1 MNHNS and CDR2 SASEGT. The CDR3 is CASEGARSDTQYF. DNA of the CDR3: TGTGCCAGCGAGGGGGCGCGGTCAGATACGCAGTATTTT.

This clone is a singleton in its sample. The chain combines TRBV2 with TRBJ2-2; the D gene is possibly TRBD2 (6 bases). Germline CDR1 reads SNHLY; CDR2 reads FYNNEI. The CDR3 length is 15 residues. The germline V and J ends were trimmed by 6 bases and 9 bases, with 20 bases remaining between them. Here the CDR3 DNA reads TGTGCCAGCAGGTTGGAGGGGAAGGTGGTGCGGGAGCTGTTTTTT. This codes for CASRLEGKVVRELFF. Combining the CDR3 with reference TRBV2 and TRBJ2-2 gives the whole variable domain EPEVTQTPSHQVTQMGQEVILRCVPISNHLYFYWYRQILGQKVEFLVSFYNNEISEKSEIFDDQFSVERPDGSNFTLKIRSTKLEDSAMYFCASRLEGKVVRELFFGEGSRLTVL.

The gene calls are TRBV9 and TRBJ1-5; tentative D call: TRBD1 (5 bases). Trimming pared 0 bases from V and 3 bases from J, leaving 10 bases between. CDR1 and CDR2 from the germline V gene are SGDLS and YYNGEE. The CDR3 is 15 amino acids. CDR3 protein: CASSVGQGYNQPQHF. The CDR3 region has the DNA TGTGCCAGCAGCGTAGGGCAGGGCTACAATCAGCCCCAGCATTTT.

Turning to this clone: This specimen includes other DNA sequences encoding the same CDR3. This chain connects TRBV5-1 to TRBJ2-3; tentatively, D is TRBD1 or TRBD2 (5 bases each). CDR1 SGHRS and CDR2 YFSETQ come from the germline V gene. Between the trimmed V and J ends, which lost 1 base and 2 bases, there was a span of 8 bases. The CDR3 consists of 14 residues. The CDR3 protein is CASSLTGPTDTQYF. The CDR3 coding sequence is TGCGCCAGCAGCTTGACGGGGCCCACAGATACGCAGTATTTT.

The chain joins TRBV11-1 to TRBJ2-2; 7 bases fit TRBD2. The germline V gene has CDR1 SGHAT and CDR2 FQDESV (reference sequence). This CDR3 has 15 amino acids. With V trimmed by 4 bases and J by 3 bases, 5 bases remained unmatched. In DNA, the CDR3 is TGTGCCAGCAGCTCCTGGGACTACCACACCGGGGAGCTGTTTTTT. It specifies CASSSWDYHTGELFF.

This clone was observed once. The V call is TRBV7-2, the J call TRBJ1-5; no firm D call. The germline V gene has CDR1 SGHTA and CDR2 FQGNSA. Trimming removed 3 bases at V and 2 bases at J, with 11 bases between. This CDR3 contains 15 residues. The DNA for the CDR3 is TGTGCCAGCAGCTTGGGAGGTAGTGGCAATCAGCCCCAGCATTTT. Protein product: CASSLGGSGNQPQHF.

The V gene is TRBV6-1, the J gene TRBJ2-3; no clear D. The V and J ends lost 5 bases and 4 bases respectively, with 7 bases between them. The CDR3 spans 12 residues. Germline V lookup: CDR1 MNHNS, CDR2 SASEGT. The DNA for the CDR3 is TGTGCCAGCAGTTCGTTAGCAGATACGCAGTATTTT. Residues: CASSSLADTQYF.

On this clone: Being one base from a much bigger clone, this may be a read error. Other DNA sequences within the sample encode an identical CDR3. The V gene is TRBV28, the J gene TRBJ1-2; 7 positions match TRBD1. The CDR3 contains 14 residues. The germline V gene encodes CDR1 MDHEN and CDR2 SYDVKM. For the CDR3, the DNA is TGTGCCAGCAGTTCAACCAGACAGGGTTATGGCTACACTTTC. Translation: CASSSTRQGYGYTF.

This clone showed up just a few times. The J gene is TRBJ2-2, the V gene TRBV19, with 7 bases that match TRBD1. Per the germline V gene, CDR1 is LNHDA and CDR2 is SQIVND (reference sequence). The CDR3 contains 15 residues. J lost 6 bases, V lost 5 bases, and 9 bases had no gene match. The CDR3, as DNA: TGTGCCAGTAGTCGCCGGGACAGTAGGGCCGGGGAGCTGTTTTTT. This encodes CASSRRDSRAGELFF.

This clone was seen only a few times. This chain uses TRBV11-2 with TRBJ1-1, with a possible D match to TRBD1 (5 bases). The CDR3 is 14 residues long. With 5 bases removed from V and 5 bases from J, the gap between germline ends came to 15 bases. The germline CDR1 and CDR2 sequences are SGHAT and FQNNGV. The CDR3 DNA reads TGTGCCAGCAGCCTGATGACAGAAGAGACTGAAGCTTTCTTT. Translation: CASSLMTEETEAFF. The variable domain in full, with the rest retrieved from reference TRBV11-2 and TRBJ1-1, is EAGVAQSPRYKIIEKRQSVAFWCNPISGHATLYWYQQILGQGPKLLIQFQNNGVVDDSQLPKDRFSAERLKGVDSTLKIQPAKLEDSAVYLCASSLMTEETEAFFGQGTRLTVV.

The J gene is TRBJ2-3, the V gene TRBV5-4; 10 bases align to TRBD2. CDR3 length: 16 residues. Germline values: CDR1 SGHNT, CDR2 YYREEE (reference sequence). Germline trimming cut 4 bases from V and 3 bases from J; bases unmatched to any gene: 8. The CDR3 nucleotides are TGTGCCAGCAGCCGAGGACTAGCGGAAATTACAGATACGCAGTATTTT. Translated: CASSRGLAEITDTQYF.

V usage is TRBV2 and J usage is TRBJ2-5, with 8 bases identical to TRBD2. Germline V lookup: CDR1 SNHLY, CDR2 FYNNEI. The CDR3 spans 13 residues. J gave up 4 bases and V 5 bases, and 3 bases lay outside the gene matches. CDR3 region: CASSSLAGETQYF. CDR3 sequence (DNA): TGTGCCAGCAGTAGTCTAGCGGGAGAGACCCAGTACTTC.

The chain recombines TRBV4-1 with TRBJ2-1; 9 positions match TRBD1. Germline V gene lookup returns CDR1 MGHRA and CDR2 YSYEKL. V dropped 6 bases and J dropped 2; count of bases not matched to a gene: 11. This CDR3 has 17 amino acids. As DNA, the CDR3 is TGCGCCAGCAGTCAGGGCCGACAGGGGGGACCCTACAATGAGCAGTTCTTC. Translating it yields CASSQGRQGGPYNEQFF.

This clone was seen only a few times. J is TRBJ2-1 and V is TRBV9; D is perhaps TRBD1 (5 bases). CDR1 and CDR2 (germline): SGDLS, YYNGEE. This CDR3 is 13 amino acids long. V lost 2 bases and J 3 bases, leaving 6 bases between the germline ends. The CDR3 nucleotides are TGTGCCAGCAGCGTTCAGGGCTACAATGAGCAGTTCTTC. It is translated as CASSVQGYNEQFF.

The chain joins TRBV10-1 to TRBJ1-2; possibly TRBD1 for D (6 bases). V was clipped by 8 bases and J by 8 bases, with 18 bases between them. The CDR3 totals 13 residues. The germline V gene encodes CDR1 WNHNN and CDR2 SYGVQD (reference sequence). The CDR3 DNA reads as TGCGCCAGCCTTGAAGGGGGGGCGCGGGGCTACACCTTC. This encodes CASLEGGARGYTF.

The V and J genes are TRBV6-6 and TRBJ1-1, with D perhaps TRBD1 (6 bases). The germline gives CDR1 MNHNY, CDR2 SVGAGI (reference sequence). CDR3 length equals 11 residues. Between the trimmed V and J ends, which lost 7 bases and 7 bases, there was a span of 10 bases. The CDR3 nucleotides read TGTGCCAGCACCGGGACACGTGAAGCTTTCTTT. Translating it yields CASTGTREAFF.

With regard to this clone: Different DNA sequences within this sample yield the same CDR3. The V gene is TRBV5-1, the J gene TRBJ1-1; D not resolved. Per the germline V gene, CDR1 is SGHRS and CDR2 is YFSETQ. CDR3 length: 13 amino acids. V lost 0 bases and J lost 2, with 5 bases in between. The CDR3 sequence: CASSLDVNTEAFF. The CDR3, as DNA: TGCGCCAGCAGCTTGGACGTAAACACTGAAGCTTTCTTT.

This clone appeared many times. The rearrangement links TRBV6-1 to TRBJ2-7; TRBD1 might be the D (6 bases). CDR3 size: 15 residues. Germline V CDR1 and CDR2: MNHNS, SASEGT. V gave up 0 bases and J gave up 5 bases, with 14 bases separating them. The DNA of the CDR3 is TGTGCCAGCAGTGAAGCGGGGTACAGGGTGCACGAGCAGTACTTC. It codes for CASSEAGYRVHEQYF.

V gene TRBV7-2 combines with J gene TRBJ2-3; D remains unclear. The CDR3 has 16 residues. V lost 4 bases to trimming and J lost 4 bases, with 18 bases between them. Germline assignment: CDR1 SGHTA and CDR2 FQGNSA. This CDR3 is CASSSPLNRGSDTQYF. The CDR3 coding sequence is TGTGCCAGCAGCTCCCCCTTGAACCGAGGTTCAGATACGCAGTATTTT.

The chain employs TRBV7-9 and TRBJ2-4; D unclear. Germline CDR1 SEHNR, CDR2 FQNEAQ (reference sequence). This CDR3 is 11 amino acids long. Trimming took off 6 bases at V and 8 bases at J, with 8 bases between the two ends. The CDR3 here is CASSSSDIQYF. The CDR3, as DNA: TGTGCCAGCAGTAGTTCGGACATTCAGTACTTC. Drawing the rest from reference TRBV7-9 and TRBJ2-4, the complete variable domain is DTGVSQNPRHKITKRGQNVTFRCDPISEHNRLYWYRQTLGQGPEFLTYFQNEAQLEKSRLLSDRFSAERPKGSFSTLEIQRTEQGDSAMYLCASSSSDIQYFGAGTRLSVL.

The rearrangement uses TRBV7-2 and TRBJ2-5, with a possible D match to TRBD2 (6 bases). The germline CDR1 and CDR2 sequences are SGHTA and FQGNSA. This CDR3 comprises 15 residues. Trimming cost V 4 bases and J 1 base, with 13 bases left between them. The CDR3 here is CASSSTRGGQETQYF. Written as DNA, the CDR3 is TGTGCCAGCAGCTCGACAAGGGGAGGCCAAGAGACCCAGTACTTC.

The genes are TRBV7-8 and TRBJ2-3; 7 nucleotides align to TRBD2. The CDR3 extends over 16 amino acids. V shed 1 base and J 5 bases; nucleotides not matched to a gene: 9. CDR1 and CDR2 (germline): SGHVS, FQNEAQ. This CDR3 reads CASSLVRLAPRDTQYF. In DNA form, the CDR3 reads TGTGCCAGCAGCTTAGTTCGACTAGCACCCAGAGATACGCAGTATTTT.

The chain combines TRBV29-1 with TRBJ1-2, with no clear D. Between the trimmed V and J ends, which lost 3 bases and 8 bases, there was a span of 19 bases. Germline lookup yields CDR1 SQVTM and CDR2 ANQGSEA. The CDR3 is 14 amino acids. The CDR3 spells CSVDWSGSIRGYTF. The CDR3 DNA reads TGCAGCGTTGATTGGTCGGGGAGTATACGCGGCTACACCTTC.

This clone has a handful of counts. This chain joins TRBV6-1 and TRBJ1-5; TRBD1 matches at 8 bases. There are 13 residues in the CDR3. From germline, CDR1 is MNHNS and CDR2 SASEGT. The V and J ends lost 8 bases and 5 bases, in that order; junction bases with no gene match: 5. This chain's CDR3 is CASGRQGYQPQHF. CDR3 nucleotides: TGTGCCAGCGGCAGACAGGGGTATCAGCCCCAGCATTTT.

The count of this clone is one. V is TRBV6-1 and J is TRBJ1-2; D gene unclear. This CDR3 is built from 14 residues. Trimming removed 1 base at V and 7 bases at J, with 13 bases between. Germline V gene lookup returns CDR1 MNHNS and CDR2 SASEGT. The CDR3 reads CASSEGRQLGGYTF. The CDR3 DNA reads TGTGCCAGCAGTGAAGGACGGCAACTGGGTGGCTACACCTTC.

This clone was seen once. The sample contains more than one DNA sequence encoding this CDR3. This sequence joins TRBV18 and TRBJ2-1; 12 bases agree with TRBD2. Germline V gives CDR1 KGHSH, CDR2 LQKENI. CDR3 length: 15 residues. V lost 3 bases to trimming and J lost 4 bases; unmatched junction nucleotides: 1. CDR3 sequence: CASSPTSGSYNEQFF. In DNA, the CDR3 is TGTGCCAGCTCACCGACTAGCGGGAGTTACAATGAGCAGTTCTTC.

The chain couples TRBV10-3 to TRBJ2-7, with D uncertain. Germline V gene sequence: CDR1 ENHRY, CDR2 SYGVKD. Trimming shortened V by 4 bases and J by 2 bases, and 12 bases separated the two germline ends. The CDR3 spans 14 residues. The CDR3 sequence: CAISGRAGTYEQYF. The CDR3 region has the DNA TGTGCCATCAGTGGACGGGCAGGAACCTACGAGCAGTACTTC.